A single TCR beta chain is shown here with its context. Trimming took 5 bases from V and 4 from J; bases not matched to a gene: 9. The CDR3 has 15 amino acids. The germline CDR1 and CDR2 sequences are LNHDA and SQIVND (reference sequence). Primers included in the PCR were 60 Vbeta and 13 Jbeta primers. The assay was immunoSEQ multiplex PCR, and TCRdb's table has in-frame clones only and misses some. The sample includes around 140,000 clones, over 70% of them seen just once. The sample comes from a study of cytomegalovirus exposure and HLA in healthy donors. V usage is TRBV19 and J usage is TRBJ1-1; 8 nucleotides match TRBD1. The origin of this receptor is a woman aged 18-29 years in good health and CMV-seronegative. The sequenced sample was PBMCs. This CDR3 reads CASSFMDRDGTEAFF. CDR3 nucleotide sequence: TGTGCCAGTAGTTTCATGGACAGGGATGGCACTGAAGCTTTCTTT.